This T cell receptor (beta chain) is from a study of tumor-infiltrating lymphocytes in localized non-small cell lung cancer. Broader study findings: TCRbeta sequencing showed higher T cell infiltration in tumors than uninvolved lung.

The table came from immunoSEQ multiplex PCR; TCRdb's copy has only in-frame clones and leaves some out. The table has approximately 9,900 clones, over 60% seen once. Concerning this clone: Its antigen is currently unknown.

CDR1 is SGDLS and CDR2 is YYNGEE in the germline V gene. J lost 8 bases, V lost 3 bases, and 12 bases had no gene match. The CDR3 length is 16 residues. This chain connects TRBV9 to TRBJ2-1; 9 positions match TRBD1. The specimen sequenced was lung tumor tissue. The receptor's source is a human donor with non-small cell lung cancer. The CDR3, as DNA: TGTGCCAGCAGCGCCGAAGGGACAGGGTCGAAAGATGAGCAGTTCTTC. Its translation is CASSAEGTGSKDEQFF.